The clone carrying this TCR beta chain has a handful of counts. The antigen is undetermined. The CDR3 covers 14 residues. With 3 bases removed from V and 3 bases from J, the gap between germline ends came to 12 bases. Germline lookup yields CDR1 SGHTA and CDR2 FQGNSA. This sample was included in a study of T cells in Graves' hyperthyroidism and ophthalmopathy. General study results and limits: The model made its ophthalmopathy prediction, and onset followed a median approximately 6 months later.

TCR beta CDR3 region amplification was performed from RNA transcripts. Using the HTBI primer set, a first-round RT-PCR was run on the TCR CDR3. TCRdb processed the multiplex PCR reads anew with MiXCR; each CDR3 protein has one entry. The profile shows 540,000 or so distinct CDR3 sequences, about a sixth of them singletons. Sequencing was performed on blood. The chain links TRBV7-2 to TRBJ2-7, with D possibly being TRBD2 (5 bases). The clonotype was recovered from a woman aged 30 to 39 with Graves' hyperthyroidism. This CDR3 is CASSFRTGIYEQYF. The CDR3 bases are TGTGCCAGCAGCTTCCGGACTGGAATCTACGAGCAGTACTTC.